This T cell receptor beta chain was captured in a study of CDR3 diversity in severe acne. Deletions cut 4 bases from V and 5 bases from J, with 8 bases between. The CDR3 is 11 amino acids. Germline assignment: CDR1 SQVTM and CDR2 ANQGSEA. This clonotype was detected only a few times. From the PCR reads, TCRdb called clonotypes with MiXCR, one entry per CDR3 protein. This table holds roughly 100,000 distinct CDR3 sequences, roughly 51% found once. The TCR was taken from a male donor with acne. The specimen sequenced was blood. The chain has TRBV29-1 and TRBJ1-1; D is undetermined. The CDR3 DNA sequence: TGCAGCGTTGTGAGCCAGACTGAAGCTTTCTTT. Amino acids: CSVVSQTEAFF.